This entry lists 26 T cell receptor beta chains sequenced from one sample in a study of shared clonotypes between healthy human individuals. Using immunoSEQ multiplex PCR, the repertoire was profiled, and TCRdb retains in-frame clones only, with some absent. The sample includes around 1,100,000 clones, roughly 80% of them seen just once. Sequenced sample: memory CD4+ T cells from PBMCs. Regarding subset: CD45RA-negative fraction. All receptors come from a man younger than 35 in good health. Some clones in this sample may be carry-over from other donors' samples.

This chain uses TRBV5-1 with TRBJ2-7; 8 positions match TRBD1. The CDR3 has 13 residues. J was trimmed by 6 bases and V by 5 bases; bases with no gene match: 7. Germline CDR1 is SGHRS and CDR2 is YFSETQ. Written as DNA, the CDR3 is TGCGCCAGCAGGGTGGGACAGGCCCCCGAGCAGTACTTC. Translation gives CASRVGQAPEQYF. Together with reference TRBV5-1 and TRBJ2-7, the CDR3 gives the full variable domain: KAGVTQTPRYLIKTRGQQVTLSCSPISGHRSVSWYQQTPGQGLQFLFEYFSETQRNKGNFPGRFSGRQFSNSRSEMNVSTLELGDSALYLCASRVGQAPEQYFGPGTRLTVT.

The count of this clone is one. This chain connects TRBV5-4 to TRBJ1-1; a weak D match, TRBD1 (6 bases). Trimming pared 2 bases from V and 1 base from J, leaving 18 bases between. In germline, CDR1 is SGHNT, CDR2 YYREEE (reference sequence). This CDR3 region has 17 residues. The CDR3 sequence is CASSFTLGRGGNTEAFF. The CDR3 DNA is TGTGCCAGCAGCTTTACTCTGGGCAGAGGGGGGAACACTGAAGCTTTCTTT. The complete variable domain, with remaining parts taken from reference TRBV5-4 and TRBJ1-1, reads ETGVTQSPTHLIKTRGQQVTLRCSSQSGHNTVSWYQQALGQGPQFIFQYYREEENGRGNFPPRFSGLQFPNYSSELNVNALELDDSALYLCASSFTLGRGGNTEAFFGQGTRLTVV.

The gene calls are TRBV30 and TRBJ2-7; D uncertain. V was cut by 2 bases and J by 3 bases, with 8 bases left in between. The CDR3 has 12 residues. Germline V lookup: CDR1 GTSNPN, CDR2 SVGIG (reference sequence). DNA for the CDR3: TGTGCCTGGAGTTTCGGTTACTACGAGCAGTACTTC. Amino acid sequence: CAWSFGYYEQYF.

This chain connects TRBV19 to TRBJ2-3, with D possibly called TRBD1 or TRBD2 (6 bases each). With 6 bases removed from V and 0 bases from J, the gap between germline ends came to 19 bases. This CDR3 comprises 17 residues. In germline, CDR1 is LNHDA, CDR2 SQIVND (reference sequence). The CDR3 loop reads CASSAPRRGPSTDTQYF. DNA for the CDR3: TGTGCCAGTAGCGCACCGCGCCGGGGGCCCAGCACAGATACGCAGTATTTT.

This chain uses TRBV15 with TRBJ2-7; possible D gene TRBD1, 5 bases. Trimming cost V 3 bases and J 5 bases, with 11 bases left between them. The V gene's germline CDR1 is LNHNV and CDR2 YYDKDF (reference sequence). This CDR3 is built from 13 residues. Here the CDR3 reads CATSRGPVDEQYF. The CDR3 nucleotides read TGTGCCACCAGCAGGGGGCCTGTGGACGAGCAGTACTTC.

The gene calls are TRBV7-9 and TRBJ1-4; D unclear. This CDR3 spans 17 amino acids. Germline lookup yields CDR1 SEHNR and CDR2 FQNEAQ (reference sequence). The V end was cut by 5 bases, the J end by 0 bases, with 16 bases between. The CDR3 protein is CASSLRLGETTNEKLFF. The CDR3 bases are TGTGCCAGCAGCCTACGACTGGGAGAAACAACTAATGAAAAACTGTTTTTT.

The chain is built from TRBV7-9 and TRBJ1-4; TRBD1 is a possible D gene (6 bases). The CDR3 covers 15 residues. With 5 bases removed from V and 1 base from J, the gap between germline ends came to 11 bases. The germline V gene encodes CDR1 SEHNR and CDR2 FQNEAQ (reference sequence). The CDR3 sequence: CASSATGLTNEKLFF. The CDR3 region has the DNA TGTGCCAGCAGCGCAACAGGGTTAACTAATGAAAAACTGTTTTTT. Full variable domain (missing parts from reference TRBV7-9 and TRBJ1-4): DTGVSQNPRHKITKRGQNVTFRCDPISEHNRLYWYRQTLGQGPEFLTYFQNEAQLEKSRLLSDRFSAERPKGSFSTLEIQRTEQGDSAMYLCASSATGLTNEKLFFGSGTQLSVL.

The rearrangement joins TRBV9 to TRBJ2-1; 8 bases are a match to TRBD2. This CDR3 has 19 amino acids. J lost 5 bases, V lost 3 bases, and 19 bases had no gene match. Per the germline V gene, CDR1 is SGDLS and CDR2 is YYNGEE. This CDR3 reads CASSEAPSMRAGGDNEQFF. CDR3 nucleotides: TGTGCCAGCAGCGAGGCCCCTAGTATGCGCGCGGGAGGTGACAATGAGCAGTTCTTC.

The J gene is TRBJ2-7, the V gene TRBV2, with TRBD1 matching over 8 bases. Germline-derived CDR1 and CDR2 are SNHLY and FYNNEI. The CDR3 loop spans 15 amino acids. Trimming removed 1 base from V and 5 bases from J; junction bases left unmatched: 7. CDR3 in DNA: TGTGCCAGCAGTGAAGGTGGCAGGGGGCTGGACGAGCAGTACTTC. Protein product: CASSEGGRGLDEQYF.

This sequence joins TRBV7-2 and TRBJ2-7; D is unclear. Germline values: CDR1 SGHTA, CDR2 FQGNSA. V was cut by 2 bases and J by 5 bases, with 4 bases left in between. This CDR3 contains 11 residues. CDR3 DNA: TGTGCCAGCAGCTTACAACACGAGCAGTACTTC. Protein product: CASSLQHEQYF.

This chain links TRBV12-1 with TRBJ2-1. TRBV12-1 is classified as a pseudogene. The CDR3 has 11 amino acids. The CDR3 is CARGKYNEQFF. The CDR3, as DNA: TGTGCCAGAGGAAAATACAATGAGCAGTTCTTC.

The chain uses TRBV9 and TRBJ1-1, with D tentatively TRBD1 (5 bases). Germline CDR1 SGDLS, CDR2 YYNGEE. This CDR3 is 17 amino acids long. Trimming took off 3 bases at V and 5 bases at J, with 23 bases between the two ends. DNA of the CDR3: TGTGCCAGCAGCGCCGGGGCAAGAACTGGGATGGGAACTGAAGCTTTCTTT. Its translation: CASSAGARTGMGTEAFF.

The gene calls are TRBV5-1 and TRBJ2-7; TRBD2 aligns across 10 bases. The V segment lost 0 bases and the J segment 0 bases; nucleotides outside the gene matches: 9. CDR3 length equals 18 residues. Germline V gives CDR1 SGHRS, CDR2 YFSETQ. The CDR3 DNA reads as TGCGCCAGCAGCTTGGTAGTTAGCGGGAGGCCCAGCTCCTACGAGCAGTACTTC. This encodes CASSLVVSGRPSSYEQYF.

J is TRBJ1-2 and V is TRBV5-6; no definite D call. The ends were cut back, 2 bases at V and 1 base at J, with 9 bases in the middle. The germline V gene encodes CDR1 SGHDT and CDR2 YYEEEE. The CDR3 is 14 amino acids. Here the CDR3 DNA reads TGTGCCAGCAGCTTTGGGGTTATTAACTATGGCTACACCTTC. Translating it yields CASSFGVINYGYTF.

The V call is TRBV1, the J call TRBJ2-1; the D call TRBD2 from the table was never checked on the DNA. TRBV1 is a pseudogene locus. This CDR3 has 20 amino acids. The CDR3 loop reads CTSSQESRLAGGFEENEQFF. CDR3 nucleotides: TGCACCAGCAGCCAAGAGTCACGACTAGCGGGAGGGTTCGAGGAGAATGAGCAGTTCTTC.

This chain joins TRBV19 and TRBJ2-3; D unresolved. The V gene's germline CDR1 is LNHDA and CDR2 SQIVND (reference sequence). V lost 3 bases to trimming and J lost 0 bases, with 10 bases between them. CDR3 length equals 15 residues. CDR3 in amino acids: CASSIRHSSTDTQYF. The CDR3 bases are TGTGCCAGTAGTATCCGACATTCAAGCACAGATACGCAGTATTTT.

DNA for the CDR3: TGTGCCAGCAGCGTAGCTCCTGGACTAGTTAGCTATGAGCAGTTCTTC. Translation: CASSVAPGLVSYEQFF. This chain joins TRBV9 and TRBJ2-1; 7 bases agree with TRBD2. The CDR3 covers 16 residues. Looked up from germline, CDR1 is SGDLS and CDR2 is YYNGEE. With 0 bases clipped from V and 8 bases from J, the junction kept 11 bases outside the gene matches.

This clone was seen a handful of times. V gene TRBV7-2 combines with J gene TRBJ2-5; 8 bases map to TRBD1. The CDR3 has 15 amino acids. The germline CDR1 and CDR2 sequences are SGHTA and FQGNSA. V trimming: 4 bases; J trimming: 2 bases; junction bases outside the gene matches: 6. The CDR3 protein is CASSWGTGLQETQYF. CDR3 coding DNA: TGTGCCAGCAGCTGGGGGACAGGATTACAAGAGACCCAGTACTTC.

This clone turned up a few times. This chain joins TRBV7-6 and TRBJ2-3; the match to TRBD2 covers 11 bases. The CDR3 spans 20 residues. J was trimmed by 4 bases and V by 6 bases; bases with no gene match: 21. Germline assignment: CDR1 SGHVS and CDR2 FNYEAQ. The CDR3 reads CASSFGGGTSGRTRADTQYF. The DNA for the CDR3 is TGTGCCAGCAGTTTCGGGGGAGGAACTAGCGGGAGAACGAGGGCAGATACGCAGTATTTT.

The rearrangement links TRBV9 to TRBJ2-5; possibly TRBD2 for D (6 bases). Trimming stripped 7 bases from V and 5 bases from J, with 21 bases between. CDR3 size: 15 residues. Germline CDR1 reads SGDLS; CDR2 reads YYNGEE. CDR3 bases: TGTGCCAGCTCCCCTTTTTCCGGGGCGGGGGAGACCCAGTACTTC. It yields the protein CASSPFSGAGETQYF.

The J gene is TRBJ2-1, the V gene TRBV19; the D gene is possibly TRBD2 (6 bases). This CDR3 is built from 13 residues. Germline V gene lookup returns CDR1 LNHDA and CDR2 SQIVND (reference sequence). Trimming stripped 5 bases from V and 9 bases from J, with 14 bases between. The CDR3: CASSPILATEQFF. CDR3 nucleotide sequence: TGTGCCAGTAGTCCGATACTAGCTACTGAGCAGTTCTTC.

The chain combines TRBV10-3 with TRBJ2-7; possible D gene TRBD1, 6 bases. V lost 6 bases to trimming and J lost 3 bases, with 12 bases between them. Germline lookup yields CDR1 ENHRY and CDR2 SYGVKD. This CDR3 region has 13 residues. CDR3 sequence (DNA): TGTGCCATCAGGGACAGTTCTCTCTACGAGCAGTACTTC. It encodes CAIRDSSLYEQYF.

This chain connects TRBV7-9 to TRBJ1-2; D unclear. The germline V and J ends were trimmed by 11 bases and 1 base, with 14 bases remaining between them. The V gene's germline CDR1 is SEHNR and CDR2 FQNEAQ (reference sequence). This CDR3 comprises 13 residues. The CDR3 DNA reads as TGTGCCTCCTGGAGGGCGGATAACTATGGCTACACCTTC. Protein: CASWRADNYGYTF.

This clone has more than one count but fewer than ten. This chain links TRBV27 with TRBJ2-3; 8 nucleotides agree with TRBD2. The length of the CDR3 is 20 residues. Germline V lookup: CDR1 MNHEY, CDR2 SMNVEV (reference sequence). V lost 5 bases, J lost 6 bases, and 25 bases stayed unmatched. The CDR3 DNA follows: TGTGCCAGCAGTCCTATGGGGGTGGGGGCACTAAGCGGGAGCCCCGATACGCAGTATTTT. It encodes CASSPMGVGALSGSPDTQYF.

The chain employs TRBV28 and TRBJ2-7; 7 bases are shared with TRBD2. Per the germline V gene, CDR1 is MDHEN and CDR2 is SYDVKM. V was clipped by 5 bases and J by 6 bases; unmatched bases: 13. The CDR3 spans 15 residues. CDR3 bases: TGTGCCAGCAGTCTACTTTGGGGGAGGGATCGCGAGCAGTACTTC. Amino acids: CASSLLWGRDREQYF.

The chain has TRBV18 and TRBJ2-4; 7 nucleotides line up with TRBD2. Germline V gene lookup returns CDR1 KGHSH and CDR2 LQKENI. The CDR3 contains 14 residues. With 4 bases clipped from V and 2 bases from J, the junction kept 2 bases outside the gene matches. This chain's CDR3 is CASSQGTTKNIQYF. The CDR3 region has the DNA TGTGCCAGCTCACAAGGGACTACCAAAAACATTCAGTACTTC.